This T cell receptor beta chain is from a study of T cell responses to AZD1222 COVID-19 vaccine. Overall study findings and caveats: Increases in Spike-specific TCR breadth and depth were seen after two AZD1222 doses. Donors, mostly white British, included more females; clonal diversity was possibly underestimated. With dominance at 160-218 and 743-854, vaccine-associated CD4 TCRs spanned spike.

As regards this clone: Antigen specificity is unknown.

Clones were sequenced by immunoSEQ multiplex PCR, and TCRdb holds only the in-frame ones, with some missing. Of about 76,000 clones listed, 70% to 90% are singletons. This CDR3 is built from 15 residues. Trimming removed 5 bases at V and 0 bases at J, with 12 bases between. Germline V gene lookup returns CDR1 SGHNT and CDR2 YENEEA. V gene TRBV11-3 combines with J gene TRBJ2-3; perhaps D is TRBD1 or TRBD2 (5 bases each). The sequence came from an adult in good health. This sample comprised peripheral blood, obtained on day 0 of AZD1222 vaccination. The CDR3 DNA sequence: TGTGCCAGCAGCCCGGGTGAGGGGAGCACAGATACGCAGTATTTT. It codes for CASSPGEGSTDTQYF.